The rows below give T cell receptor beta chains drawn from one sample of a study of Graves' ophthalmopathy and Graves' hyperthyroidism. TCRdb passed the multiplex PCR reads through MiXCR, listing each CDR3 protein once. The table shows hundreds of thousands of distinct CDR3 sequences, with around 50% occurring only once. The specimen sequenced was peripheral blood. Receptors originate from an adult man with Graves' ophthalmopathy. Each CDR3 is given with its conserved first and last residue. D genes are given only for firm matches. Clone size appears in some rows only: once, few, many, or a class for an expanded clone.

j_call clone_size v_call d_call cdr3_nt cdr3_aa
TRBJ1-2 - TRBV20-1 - TGCAGTGCTCCGGCAGGGTTTGAGGGCTATGGCTACACCTTC CSAPAGFEGYGYTF
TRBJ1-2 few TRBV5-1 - TGCGCCAGCAGCTTGGTCAGCCTCAACTATGGCTACACCTTC CASSLVSLNYGYTF
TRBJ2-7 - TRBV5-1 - TGCGCCAGCAGCGAGGGTGGAATCAGTGTCTCCTACGAGCAGTACTTC CASSEGGISVSYEQYF
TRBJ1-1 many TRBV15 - TGTGCCACCAGCAGAGATCTAACAGCCACTGAAGCTTTCTTT CATSRDLTATEAFF
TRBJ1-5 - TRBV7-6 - TGTGCCAGCAGCTTAGCAGGCGGGACCGATAATCAGCCCCAGCATTTT CASSLAGGTDNQPQHF
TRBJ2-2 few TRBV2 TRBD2 TGTGCCAGCAGTGAGTGGACTAGCGGGAGTCGTCGCAGTCGTGACACCGGGGAGCTGTTTTTT CASSEWTSGSRRSRDTGELFF
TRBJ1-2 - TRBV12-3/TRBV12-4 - TGTGCCAGCAGTTTCAGGAGGACAGCGCTCAACTATGGCTACACCTTC CASSFRRTALNYGYTF
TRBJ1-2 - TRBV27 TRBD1 TGTGCCAGCAGTACAACACGACAGGGGGCGAGTGGCTACACCTTC CASSTTRQGASGYTF
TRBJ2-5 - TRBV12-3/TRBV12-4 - TGTGCCAGCAGTTTAGTAACGCAAGAGACCCAGTACTTC CASSLVTQETQYF
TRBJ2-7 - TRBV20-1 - TGCAGTGCTCCTAGGGGGGGCTTCGGACAGGGTGACGAGCAGTACTTC CSAPRGGFGQGDEQYF
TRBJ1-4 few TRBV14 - TGTGCCAGCAGGGTAGGGATGCATGAAAAACTGTTTTTT CASRVGMHEKLFF
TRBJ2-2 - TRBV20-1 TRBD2 TGCAGTGCCAGGGACTACGCCGGGGAGCTGTTTTTT CSARDYAGELFF
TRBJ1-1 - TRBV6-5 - TGTGCCAGCAGTTACCAGGGGATGGGGACTGAAGCTTTCTTT CASSYQGMGTEAFF
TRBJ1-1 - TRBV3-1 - TGTGCCAGCAGCCAGGGAAATCTGAACACTGAAGCTTTCTTT CASSQGNLNTEAFF
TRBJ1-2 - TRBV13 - TGTGCCAGCAGCCTATCCACCAAGGCTGGCTACACCTTC CASSLSTKAGYTF
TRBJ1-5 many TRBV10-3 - TGTGCCATCAGTGCGGACAGAAATCAGCCCCAGCATTTT CAISADRNQPQHF
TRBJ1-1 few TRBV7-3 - TGTGCCAGCAGCGTTGGGGGGCAGAACACTGAAGCTTTCTTT CASSVGGQNTEAFF
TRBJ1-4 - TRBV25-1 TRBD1 TGTGCCAGCAGTGAATTCGGGACAGGGGATGAAAAACTGTTTTTT CASSEFGTGDEKLFF
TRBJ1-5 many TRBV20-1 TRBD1 TGCAGTGCTCCGGGACAGGGCGGCTTCAATCAGCCCCAGCATTTT CSAPGQGGFNQPQHF
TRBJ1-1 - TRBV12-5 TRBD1 TGTGCTAGTGGTATCCCCTTGACAGGGGAGGTAGCTTTCTTT CASGIPLTGEVAFF
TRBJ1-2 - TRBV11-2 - TGTGCCAGCAGCTTCCCGACTGTCGGGGACTATGGCTACACCTTC CASSFPTVGDYGYTF
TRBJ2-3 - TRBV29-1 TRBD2 TGCAGCGTTAATGGACTAGCGGCGCCAGATACGCAGTATTTT CSVNGLAAPDTQYF
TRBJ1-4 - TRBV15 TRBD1 TGTGCCACCAGCAGAGCGGACAGGGGTGAAAAACTGTTTTTT CATSRADRGEKLFF
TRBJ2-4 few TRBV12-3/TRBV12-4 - TGTGCCATCAGTGAGCCTAGCGCGGGGGCCATTCAGTACTTC CAISEPSAGAIQYF
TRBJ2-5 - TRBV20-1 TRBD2 TGCAGTGCTAGAGGGGAGCGGGGGGGCTTGTGGGAGACCCAGTACTTC CSARGERGGLWETQYF
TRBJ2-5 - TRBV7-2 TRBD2 TGTGCCAGCAGCTTAGGACCCCTAGCGGGGCCGGATGGGACCCAGTACTTC CASSLGPLAGPDGTQYF
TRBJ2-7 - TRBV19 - TGTGCCAGTAGTCCACGGACCGACTGGGTACACGAGCAGTACTTC CASSPRTDWVHEQYF
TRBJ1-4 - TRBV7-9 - TGTGCCAGCAGCCCGACTATTAGCACTAATGAAAAACTGTTTTTT CASSPTISTNEKLFF
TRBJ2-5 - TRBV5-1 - TGCGCCAGCAGTCGTGGGGGACTGCCGGTGACGGAGACCCAGTACTTC CASSRGGLPVTETQYF
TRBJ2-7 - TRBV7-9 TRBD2 TGTGCCAGCAGCCTGCGACTAGCGGGAGGGCCCTACGAGCAGTACTTC CASSLRLAGGPYEQYF
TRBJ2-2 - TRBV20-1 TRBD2 TGCAGTGCCACCTCAGCGGGGGCCTCCGGGGAGCTGTTTTTT CSATSAGASGELFF
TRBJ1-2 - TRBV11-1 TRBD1 TGTGCCAGCAGCCGTACCGGGACAGGGAGTTATGGCTACACCTTC CASSRTGTGSYGYTF
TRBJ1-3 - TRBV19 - TGTGCCAGTAGTATTCTTCCAGGCTCTGGAAACACCATATATTTT CASSILPGSGNTIYF
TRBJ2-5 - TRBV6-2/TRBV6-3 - TGTGCCAGCAGTTCCCCGACCAAGGAGACCCAGTACTTC CASSSPTKETQYF
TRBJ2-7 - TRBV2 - TGTGCCAGCAGTCCCAGGGGTGGGGAGCAGTACTTC CASSPRGGEQYF
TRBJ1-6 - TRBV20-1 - TGCAGTGCTTCGACAGGCCGGTCACCCCTCCACTTT CSASTGRSPLHF
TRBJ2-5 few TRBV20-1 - TGCAGTGTAGAGGCCCGATCACAAGAGACCCAGTACTTC CSVEARSQETQYF
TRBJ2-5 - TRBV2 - TGTGCCAGCAGTGGATGGAGGGACCAAGAGACCCAGTACTTC CASSGWRDQETQYF
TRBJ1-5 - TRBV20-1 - TGCAGTGCTAGAGATTCACAGGTTTGGGAGCAGCCCCAGCATTTT CSARDSQVWEQPQHF
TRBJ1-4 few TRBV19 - TGTGCCAGTAGTCTACAGGACGCTCGGAAACTGTTTTTT CASSLQDARKLFF